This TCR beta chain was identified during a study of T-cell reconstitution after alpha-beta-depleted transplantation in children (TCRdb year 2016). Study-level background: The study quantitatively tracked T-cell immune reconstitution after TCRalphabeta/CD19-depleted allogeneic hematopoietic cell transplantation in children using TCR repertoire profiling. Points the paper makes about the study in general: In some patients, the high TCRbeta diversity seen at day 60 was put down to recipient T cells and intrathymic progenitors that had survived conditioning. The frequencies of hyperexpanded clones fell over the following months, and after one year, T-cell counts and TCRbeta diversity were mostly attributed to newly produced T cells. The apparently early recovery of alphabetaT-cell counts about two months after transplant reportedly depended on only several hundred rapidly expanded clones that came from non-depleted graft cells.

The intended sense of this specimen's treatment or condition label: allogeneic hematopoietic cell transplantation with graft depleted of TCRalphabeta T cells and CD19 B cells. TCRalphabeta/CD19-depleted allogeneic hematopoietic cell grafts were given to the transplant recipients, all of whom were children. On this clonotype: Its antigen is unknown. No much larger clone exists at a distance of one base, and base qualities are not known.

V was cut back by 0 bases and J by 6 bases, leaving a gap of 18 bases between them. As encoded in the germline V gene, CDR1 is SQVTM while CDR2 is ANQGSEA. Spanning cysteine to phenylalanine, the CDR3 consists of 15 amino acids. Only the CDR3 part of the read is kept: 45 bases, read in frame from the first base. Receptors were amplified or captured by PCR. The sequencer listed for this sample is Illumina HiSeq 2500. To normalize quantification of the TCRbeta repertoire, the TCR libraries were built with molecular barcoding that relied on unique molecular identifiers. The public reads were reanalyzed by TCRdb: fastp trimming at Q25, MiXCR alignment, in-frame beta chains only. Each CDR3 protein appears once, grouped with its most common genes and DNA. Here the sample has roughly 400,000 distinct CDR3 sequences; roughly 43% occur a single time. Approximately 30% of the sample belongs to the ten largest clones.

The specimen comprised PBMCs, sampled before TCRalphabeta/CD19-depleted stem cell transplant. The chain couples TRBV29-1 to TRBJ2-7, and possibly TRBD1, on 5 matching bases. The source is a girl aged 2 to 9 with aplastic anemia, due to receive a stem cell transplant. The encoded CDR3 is CSVEDRARERVEQYF. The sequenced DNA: TGCAGCGTTGAAGATCGGGCCAGGGAAAGAGTCGAGCAGTACTTC.